This T cell receptor beta chain was identified in a study of T cell responses to AZD1222 COVID-19 vaccine. Study-level findings and limits: Nearly half of unique spike-specific TCRs reportedly avoided B.1.351 and B.1.1.7 mutated regions. Repertoires were obtained solely post-peak T cell response. Vaccine-related CD4 TCRs covered spike, predominating at 160-218 and 743-854.

Sequencing used immunoSEQ multiplex PCR; TCRdb keeps in-frame clones, though not all of them. The top ten clones hold 6% to 8% of a sample with roughly 120,000 clones, roughly 87% of them seen once. To note about this clone: Its antigen is not known.

The CDR3 runs to 14 residues. Trimming removed 2 bases at V and 2 bases at J, with 10 bases between. In germline, CDR1 is SGHNT, CDR2 YENEEA. Material: peripheral blood, obtained on day 0 of AZD1222 vaccination. This sequence joins TRBV11-3 and TRBJ2-7; D is unresolved. The TCR comes from an adult in good health. The CDR3 DNA sequence: TGTGCCAGCAGCTTAAGTGGCAGGACCTACGAGCAGTACTTC. Protein: CASSLSGRTYEQYF.